These 27 T cell receptor beta chains share one sample of origin, sequenced in a study of shared clonotypes between healthy human individuals. TCRdb's table, derived via immunoSEQ multiplex PCR, lists solely in-frame clones and lacks some. The table records 500,000 or so clones, about 96% of them present only once. Sequenced sample: naive CD4+ T cells sorted from blood. The subset here: CD45RA+ positively selected. The receptors were gathered from a woman in her 30s in good health.

The gene calls are TRBV18 and TRBJ2-3; 13 bases fit TRBD2. Trimming took 4 bases from V and 3 from J; bases not matched to a gene: 1. Germline CDR1 is KGHSH and CDR2 is LQKENI. The CDR3 is 15 residues long. The CDR3 is CASSRTSGGTDTQYF. CDR3 bases: TGTGCCAGCTCACGGACTAGCGGGGGAACAGATACGCAGTATTTT.

Comment on this clone: The identical CDR3 is also encoded by other nucleotide sequences in the sample. V usage is TRBV5-1 and J usage is TRBJ2-2; no clear D gene. V was shortened by 4 bases and J by 2 bases, with 3 bases between the two germline ends. There are 12 residues in the CDR3. The germline gives CDR1 SGHRS, CDR2 YFSETQ. CDR3 in DNA: TGCGCCAGCAGCCAAAACACCGGGGAGCTGTTTTTT. It codes for CASSQNTGELFF.

CDR3 coding DNA: TGCGCCAGCCGGCGGGAGGTTGGTGAAAAACTGTTTTTT. Protein sequence: CASRREVGEKLFF. This sequence joins TRBV5-1 and TRBJ1-4, with D uncertain. CDR1 is SGHRS, CDR2 YFSETQ, per germline. The CDR3 covers 13 residues. Trimming shortened V by 7 bases and J by 7 bases, and 14 bases separated the two germline ends.

V gene TRBV6-6 combines with J gene TRBJ2-3; D remains ambiguous. V gave up 2 bases and J gave up 1 base, with 13 bases separating them. Per the germline V gene, CDR1 is MNHNY and CDR2 is SVGAGI (reference sequence). CDR3 length: 16 residues. CDR3 sequence reads: CASSYPPRQGTDTQYF. The CDR3 coding sequence is TGTGCCAGCAGTTACCCACCCCGGCAGGGCACAGATACGCAGTATTTT.

The J gene is TRBJ2-4, the V gene TRBV2; D remains unclear. V was cut by 6 bases and J by 0 bases, with 6 bases left in between. The germline CDR1 and CDR2 sequences are SNHLY and FYNNEI. This CDR3 contains 13 residues. For the CDR3, the DNA is TGTGCCAGCAGGCTGTTAGCCAAAAACATTCAGTACTTC. This sequence encodes CASRLLAKNIQYF.

The chain recombines TRBV18 with TRBJ2-2; 7 bases are a match to TRBD1. Germline trimming cut 5 bases from V and 1 base from J; bases unmatched to any gene: 4. Germline CDR1 reads KGHSH; CDR2 reads LQKENI. CDR3 length: 15 residues. CDR3: CASSMDRQNTGELFF. The DNA of the CDR3 is TGTGCCAGCTCAATGGACAGGCAGAACACCGGGGAGCTGTTTTTT.

The chain employs TRBV5-6 and TRBJ1-3; D perhaps matches TRBD1 (5 bases). The germline CDR1 and CDR2 sequences are SGHDT and YYEEEE. The CDR3 is 15 amino acids. Between the trimmed V and J ends, which lost 3 bases and 1 base, there was a span of 11 bases. For the CDR3, the DNA is TGTGCCAGCAGCTCAATACAGGATTCTGGAAACACCATATATTTT. Translation gives CASSSIQDSGNTIYF.

J is TRBJ1-5 and V is TRBV18; D gene ambiguous. The CDR3 is made up of 15 amino acids. The V end lost 9 bases, the J end lost 0 bases, and 15 bases lay between the germline ends. Germline loops: CDR1 KGHSH, CDR2 LQKENI. The CDR3 DNA is TGTGCCAGTAAGCCATCGGATCATAGCAATCAGCCCCAGCATTTT. Its translation is CASKPSDHSNQPQHF. Using reference TRBV18 and TRBJ1-5 for the parts outside the CDR3, the full variable domain is NAGVMQNPRHLVRRRGQEARLRCSPMKGHSHVYWYRQLPEEGLKFMVYLQKENIIDESGMPKERFSAEFPKEGPSILRIQQVVRGDSAAYFCASKPSDHSNQPQHFGDGTRLSIL.

This chain uses TRBV5-1 with TRBJ2-6; D might be TRBD1 (5 bases). The V gene lost 4 bases and the J gene lost 4 bases, with 9 bases spanning the gap. CDR1 SGHRS and CDR2 YFSETQ come from the germline V gene. This CDR3 spans 14 amino acids. CDR3 sequence (DNA): TGCGCCAGCAGCGGGGCCTTAGGGGCCAACGTCCTGACTTTC. It is translated as CASSGALGANVLTF.

The genes are TRBV9 and TRBJ2-2, with 10 positions matching TRBD1. Per the germline V gene, CDR1 is SGDLS and CDR2 is YYNGEE. This CDR3 comprises 15 residues. The junction had 5 bases not matched to a gene; V was cut back by 3 bases and J by 6 bases. The CDR3 region is CASSAGTGVSGELFF. The CDR3 nucleotides read TGTGCCAGCAGCGCCGGGACAGGGGTATCCGGGGAGCTGTTTTTT. Using reference TRBV9 and TRBJ2-2 for the parts outside the CDR3, the full variable domain is DSGVTQTPKHLITATGQRVTLRCSPRSGDLSVYWYQQSLDQGLQFLIQYYNGEERAKGNILERFSAQQFPDLHSELNLSSLELGDSALYFCASSAGTGVSGELFFGEGSRLTVL.

The genes are TRBV14 and TRBJ2-3; no firm D call. Germline CDR1 and CDR2: SGHDN and FVKESK. The V end lost 3 bases, the J end lost 2 bases, and 12 bases lay between the germline ends. This CDR3 is built from 15 residues. The CDR3 nucleotides are TGTGCCAGCAGCCACCCCGCCACCTTCACAGATACGCAGTATTTT. This translates into CASSHPATFTDTQYF.

This clone was observed a few times. Other DNA sequences within the sample encode an identical CDR3. V is TRBV28 and J is TRBJ2-7; TRBD1 or TRBD2 may be the D gene (5 bases each). Germline CDR1 reads MDHEN; CDR2 reads SYDVKM. Trimming took off 2 bases at V and 4 bases at J, with 9 bases between the two ends. The CDR3 consists of 13 residues. CDR3: CASSLGTIYEQYF. The CDR3 nucleotides read TGTGCCAGCAGTTTAGGGACCATATACGAGCAGTACTTC.

V gene TRBV7-8 combines with J gene TRBJ1-5, with D unclear. The length of the CDR3 is 16 residues. Trimming took off 4 bases at V and 4 bases at J, with 17 bases between the two ends. Germline CDR1 reads SGHVS; CDR2 reads FQNEAQ. The CDR3 reads CASSSGPPSLNQPQHF. DNA for the CDR3: TGTGCCAGCAGCTCTGGACCGCCGAGCCTAAATCAGCCCCAGCATTTT.

V gene TRBV2 combines with J gene TRBJ2-7; 8 positions match TRBD2. Germline-derived CDR1 and CDR2 are SNHLY and FYNNEI. The J segment lost 3 bases and the V segment lost 10 bases, leaving 8 bases of the junction unmatched. The CDR3 runs 13 residues. The CDR3 bases are TGTGCCACCAGACTAGCGTTAAACTACGAGCAGTACTTC. Translating gives CATRLALNYEQYF. Variable domain in full (rest from reference TRBV2 and TRBJ2-7): EPEVTQTPSHQVTQMGQEVILRCVPISNHLYFYWYRQILGQKVEFLVSFYNNEISEKSEIFDDQFSVERPDGSNFTLKIRSTKLEDSAMYFCATRLALNYEQYFGPGTRLTVT.

This clone has a single count. The chain carries TRBV28 and TRBJ1-3; D uncertain. The CDR3 extends over 13 amino acids. Per the germline V gene, CDR1 is MDHEN and CDR2 is SYDVKM. V was clipped by 2 bases and J by 1 base, with 3 bases between them. The CDR3 protein is CASSLGSGNTIYF. In nucleotides, the CDR3 is TGTGCCAGCAGTTTAGGATCTGGAAACACCATATATTTT.

The CDR3 reads CASSSQIAPTSYEQYF. CDR3 nucleotide sequence: TGTGCCAGCAGTTCTCAAATAGCGCCCACGTCCTACGAGCAGTACTTC. The chain combines TRBV28 with TRBJ2-7, with a weak D call TRBD2 (5 bases). Trimming removed 4 bases from V and 1 base from J, with 17 bases in between. There are 16 residues in the CDR3. Germline lookup yields CDR1 MDHEN and CDR2 SYDVKM.

J is TRBJ2-5 and V is TRBV30; D tentatively fits TRBD1 or TRBD2 (5 bases each). The CDR3 totals 13 residues. V lost 2 bases and J lost 5, with 12 bases in between. Per the germline V gene, CDR1 is GTSNPN and CDR2 is SVGIG (reference sequence). CDR3 amino acids: CAWSSGTSETQYF. DNA of the CDR3: TGTGCCTGGAGTAGTGGGACCTCGGAGACCCAGTACTTC.

The V gene is TRBV5-1, the J gene TRBJ2-3; the D is unclear. Germline assignment: CDR1 SGHRS and CDR2 YFSETQ. V was clipped by 5 bases and J by 0 bases, with 7 bases between them. The CDR3 spans 13 residues. The CDR3, as DNA: TGCGCCAGCAGAGGGTATAGCACAGATACGCAGTATTTT. Translation: CASRGYSTDTQYF. The variable domain in full, with the rest retrieved from reference TRBV5-1 and TRBJ2-3, is KAGVTQTPRYLIKTRGQQVTLSCSPISGHRSVSWYQQTPGQGLQFLFEYFSETQRNKGNFPGRFSGRQFSNSRSEMNVSTLELGDSALYLCASRGYSTDTQYFGPGTRLTVL.

The CDR3 DNA sequence: TGCGCCAGCAGCTTGGGGGGAGGATACACTGAAGCTTTCTTT. It is translated as CASSLGGGYTEAFF. The rearrangement joins TRBV5-1 to TRBJ1-1; no clear D. Trimming stripped 0 bases from V and 3 bases from J, with 9 bases between. The CDR3 totals 14 residues. Germline CDR1 and CDR2: SGHRS and YFSETQ.

This clone was seen just once. The chain combines TRBV19 with TRBJ2-1; 10 nucleotides match TRBD2. CDR1 and CDR2 from the germline V gene are LNHDA and SQIVND (reference sequence). This CDR3 is 15 amino acids long. The J segment lost 1 base and the V segment lost 5 bases, leaving 2 bases of the junction unmatched. CDR3 DNA: TGTGCCAGTAGTCCGGGACTAGCGTCCTACAATGAGCAGTTCTTC. This codes for CASSPGLASYNEQFF.

The J gene is TRBJ1-5, the V gene TRBV6-6; TRBD1 matches 8 bases. J gave up 7 bases and V 6 bases, and 14 bases lay outside the gene matches. The CDR3 is made up of 16 amino acids. Germline CDR1 and CDR2: MNHNY and SVGAGI (reference sequence). CDR3 loop: CASSHTDRVARQPQHF. CDR3 nucleotide sequence: TGTGCCAGCAGCCATACGGACAGGGTCGCGAGGCAGCCCCAGCATTTT.

The V call is TRBV15, the J call TRBJ2-7; 8 bases align to TRBD1. Germline CDR1 is LNHNV and CDR2 is YYDKDF (reference sequence). The CDR3 is 14 amino acids. The ends lost 5 bases at V and 7 bases at J; junction bases unmatched: 10. The CDR3 coding sequence is TGTGCCACCAGCCGAAGTGGACAGGGATGGGAGCAGTACTTC. Amino acids: CATSRSGQGWEQYF.

V usage is TRBV7-2 and J usage is TRBJ2-3; 8 bases line up with TRBD2. Germline CDR1 reads SGHTA; CDR2 reads FQGNSA. Unmatched junction bases numbered 3, after V lost 3 bases and J lost 1 base. The CDR3 length is 15 residues. The CDR3 DNA reads TGTGCCAGCAGCTTTCGAGCGGGAGGCACAGATACGCAGTATTTT. This sequence encodes CASSFRAGGTDTQYF. The whole variable domain, filled in from reference TRBV7-2 and TRBJ2-3, reads GAGVSQSPSNKVTEKGKDVELRCDPISGHTALYWYRQSLGQGLEFLIYFQGNSAPDKSGLPSDRFSAERTGGSVSTLTIQRTQQEDSAVYLCASSFRAGGTDTQYFGPGTRLTVL.

Only one count was recorded for this clone. In DNA form, the CDR3 reads TGTGCCAGCAGCTTACGCGAGAGCTCCTACAATGAGCAGTTCTTC. Amino acids: CASSLRESSYNEQFF. This chain links TRBV7-6 with TRBJ2-1; D is unclear. CDR3 length equals 15 residues. In germline, CDR1 is SGHVS, CDR2 FNYEAQ. The V gene lost 2 bases and the J gene lost 0 bases, with 8 bases spanning the gap.

The chain joins TRBV6-5 to TRBJ2-5; no firm D call. CDR1 is MNHEY and CDR2 is SVGAGI in the germline V gene. The CDR3 is 11 amino acids. The V end was cut by 6 bases, the J end by 5 bases, with 7 bases between. CDR3 sequence reads: CASRLLETQYF. Written as DNA, the CDR3 is TGTGCCAGCAGGCTACTCGAGACCCAGTACTTC.

The genes are TRBV5-1 and TRBJ2-7; D uncertain. Per the germline V gene, CDR1 is SGHRS and CDR2 is YFSETQ. Trimming removed 5 bases at V and 1 base at J, with 10 bases between. The CDR3 consists of 13 residues. CDR3 in amino acids: CASSRASSYEQYF. The CDR3 DNA sequence: TGCGCCAGCAGTCGAGCTAGTTCCTACGAGCAGTACTTC.

This clone has just a few counts. CDR3 coding DNA: TGTGCCAGCAGTTCCCCCGGGGTTCAGCCCCAGCATTTT. It translates to CASSSPGVQPQHF. J is TRBJ1-5 and V is TRBV28; D gene ambiguous. Looked up from germline, CDR1 is MDHEN and CDR2 is SYDVKM. Deletions cut 4 bases from V and 6 bases from J, with 10 bases between. The CDR3 has 13 residues.